These T cell receptor beta chains were read from a single sample in a study of CD8 T cells in ankylosing spondylitis. TCRdb reprocessed the 5' RACE reads with MiXCR, giving one entry per CDR3 protein. The sample consists of some 340,000 distinct CDR3 sequences, about 15% of them appearing once. The sample taken for sequencing was blood, either unsorted or a sorted T cell fraction (not recorded which). These receptors were collected from a male donor with ankylosing spondylitis or in good health (not recorded which). CDR3s include the opening cysteine and the closing phenylalanine or tryptophan. D genes are given only for firm matches. Clone size, where shown, is once, few, many, or a class for clones that have expanded.

NA	TRBV12-3/TRBV12-4	TRBJ2-1	NA	TGTGCCAGCAGAGGGGGAGGGCGGGACAATGAGCAGTTCTTC	CASRGGGRDNEQFF
NA	TRBV20-1	TRBJ2-7	NA	TGCAGTGCTAGAGATTACGGTACCTACGAGCAGTACTTC	CSARDYGTYEQYF
few	TRBV14	TRBJ1-2	NA	TGTGCCAGCAGCCAAGGGGGCTGGAACTATGGCTACACCTTC	CASSQGGWNYGYTF
few	TRBV3-1	TRBJ1-5	NA	TGTGCCAGCAGCCTTCGGCAGTCCCAGCCCCAGCATTTT	CASSLRQSQPQHF
many	TRBV27	TRBJ1-1	TRBD1	TGTGCCAGCAGTCCCGGGACAGGGTTTTGGGACACTGAAGCTTTCTTT	CASSPGTGFWDTEAFF
once	TRBV5-6	TRBJ2-3	TRBD2	TGTGCCAGCAGCTCAGCGGGAGGGCCGAGAGGTACGCAGTATTTT	CASSSAGGPRGTQYF
NA	TRBV6-1	TRBJ2-3	NA	TGTGCCAGCAAAGTCGGGAGTAGCACAGATACGCAGTATTTT	CASKVGSSTDTQYF
NA	TRBV3-1	TRBJ2-2	NA	TGTGCCAGCAGCCGCGCCCGGGCAGCTGGGACCGGGGAGCTGTTTTTT	CASSRARAAGTGELFF
NA	TRBV3-1	TRBJ2-4	TRBD2	TGTGCCAGCAGCCCCTCAGGGGCTAGCGGGAGGGAAAACATTCAGTACTTC	CASSPSGASGRENIQYF
few	TRBV7-9	TRBJ1-1	TRBD1	TGTGCCAGCAGCACCCGACAGGGCGACCGTGAGGCTTTCTTT	CASSTRQGDREAFF
NA	TRBV7-6	TRBJ2-1	NA	TGTGCCAGCAGCCCCTTAGGGTATGAGCAGTTCTTC	CASSPLGYEQFF
NA	TRBV11-2	TRBJ2-5	NA	TGTGCCAGCAGCCCGGACTTCCTTAGCGAGACCCAGTACTTC	CASSPDFLSETQYF
NA	TRBV5-1	TRBJ2-7	TRBD2	TGCGCCAGCAGCTTTGTAGCGGGAGGGGGCTACGAGCAGTACTTC	CASSFVAGGGYEQYF
many	TRBV10-3	TRBJ1-5	TRBD1	TGTGCCATCAGTTCGGGACAGGGGGCGAATCAGCCCCAGCATTTT	CAISSGQGANQPQHF
NA	TRBV5-6	TRBJ2-3	NA	TGTGCCAGCAGCTTGAGCCTCATCACAGATACGCAGTATTTT	CASSLSLITDTQYF
NA	TRBV4-1	TRBJ1-4	NA	TGCGCCAGCAGCCACCGGACAGCTCTTGAAAAACTGTTTTTT	CASSHRTALEKLFF
NA	TRBV5-5	TRBJ2-7	NA	TGTGCCAGCAGCTTGGGAAGGGAACCCTACGAGCAGTACTTC	CASSLGREPYEQYF
few	TRBV6-1	TRBJ1-2	TRBD1	TGTGCCAGCAGAACTACAGGGGGCAATGGCTACACCTTC	CASRTTGGNGYTF
NA	TRBV5-1	TRBJ2-1	NA	TGCGCCAGCAGGAGAACGGGCTCCTACAATGAGCAGTTCTTC	CASRRTGSYNEQFF
NA	TRBV7-2	TRBJ2-3	NA	TGTGCCAGCAGCTTAGCCCGACAGGTCGCAGATACGCAGTATTTT	CASSLARQVADTQYF